This TCR beta chain was found in a study of CD8+CD57+ T cells in acquired aplastic anemia. CD8+CD57+ cell expansion, shown by flow cytometry, had occurred in the patients selected for sequencing. In all patients, the disease was severe acquired aplastic anemia. Each patient gave a blood sample that was collected before any therapy had been received. TCR beta VDJ combinations and CDR3 sequences were profiled from genomic DNA. One entry per CDR3 protein, called by TCRdb with MiXCR from the reads. This sample carries 260,000 or so distinct CDR3 sequences, approximately 45% of them seen once, and the ten largest clones take 7.8%. Findings and caveats of the study: Between patients and controls, around 31 CD8+ CDR3 sequences were found in common. Controls and patients did not differ significantly in CD8+ Simpson's diversity.

Remarks on this clonotype: Antigen unknown.

The origin of this receptor is a human donor with aplastic anemia. Specimen: sorted CD4+, CD8+, or CD8+CD57+ T cells (not recorded which) from PBMCs.

The chain's CDR3 is CASSQVVGPGYTF. Here the CDR3 DNA reads TGCGCCAGCAGCCAAGTGGTTGGTCCCGGCTACACCTTC. The chain carries TRBV4-1 and TRBJ1-2; D unclear. This CDR3 has 13 residues. Germline assignment: CDR1 MGHRA and CDR2 YSYEKL. V dropped 1 base and J dropped 8 bases, with 11 bases sitting between them.